The 2 T cell receptor beta chains presented below share a single source sample, sequenced in a study of blood T cells in healthy people across ages. The authors ran a second PCR of about 7 to 11 cycles using a sample-barcoded 5' primer and a J-beta primer mix. From the 5' RACE reads, TCRdb called clonotypes with MiXCR, one entry per CDR3 protein. In the table there are roughly 700,000 distinct CDR3 sequences, approximately 25% of which are singletons. These records were also assigned to another study, of T cells of mothers and their children.

Sequenced material: blood. The receptors originated from a boy aged 5-17 years in good health.

This clonotype appeared a few times. V gene TRBV11-3 combines with J gene TRBJ1-2, with D possibly TRBD1 on 6 matching bases. CDR1 and CDR2 (germline): SGHNT, YENEEA. The CDR3 loop spans 15 amino acids. Trimming removed 1 base at V and 8 bases at J, with 17 bases between. CDR3: CASSLGQPGAQGYTF. The CDR3 DNA reads as TGTGCCAGCAGCTTAGGCCAACCGGGGGCCCAGGGCTACACCTTC.

The table lists this clonotype with a few counts. The gene calls are TRBV24-1 and TRBJ2-1; D is possibly TRBD2 (6 bases). The germline V and J ends were trimmed by 5 bases and 0 bases, with 10 bases remaining between them. This CDR3 is 15 amino acids long. Germline V gene sequence: CDR1 KGHDR, CDR2 SFDVKD. DNA for the CDR3: TGTGCCACCAGTGCCGGGACTGGCTCCTACAATGAGCAGTTCTTC. Residues: CATSAGTGSYNEQFF.